Following are 26 T cell receptor beta chains from one sample sequenced in a study of metastatic and nonmetastatic thyroid tumors. With MiXCR, TCRdb called clones anew from the PCR reads. The profile shows approximately 20,000 clones, about 34% of them singletons. No treatment of any kind had been given to any patient before thyroid surgery. The sequenced sample consisted of tumor tissue. These receptors all come from a male donor with papillary thyroid cancer or a benign thyroid nodule (not recorded which). Some clones in this sample may be carry-over from other donors' samples.

The rearrangement links TRBV7-3 to TRBJ1-1, with D hard to call. V was cut by 5 bases and J by 3 bases, with 10 bases left in between. Germline assignment: CDR1 SGHTA and CDR2 FQGTGA. CDR3 length: 13 residues. Here the CDR3 DNA reads TGTGCCAGCAGCCAGAATAGGCACACTGAAGCTTTCTTT. It yields the protein CASSQNRHTEAFF.

This clone was found many times. Here the CDR3 DNA reads TGCAGTGCTCCAGGACTAGCGGGAGTCGGTTATAACAATGAGCAGTTCTTC. Translating gives CSAPGLAGVGYNNEQFF. The rearrangement links TRBV20-1 to TRBJ2-1; 13 bases match TRBD2. This CDR3 is built from 17 residues. The germline V gene encodes CDR1 DFQATT and CDR2 SNEGSKA (reference sequence). Unmatched junction bases numbered 12, after V lost 5 bases and J lost 5 bases.

V and J are TRBV6-4 and TRBJ1-1; D is undetermined. The germline CDR1 and CDR2 sequences are MRHNA and SNTAGT. The germline V and J ends were trimmed by 7 bases and 5 bases, with 17 bases remaining between them. CDR3 length equals 14 residues. As DNA, the CDR3 is TGTGCCAGCACGGAACATGGGTCTGCTACTGAAGCTTTCTTT. As protein: CASTEHGSATEAFF.

Ten or more counts support this clone. The chain is built from TRBV5-8 and TRBJ2-5; D tentatively fits TRBD1 or TRBD2 (5 bases each). V was cut by 4 bases and J by 1 base, with 17 bases left in between. Germline V gives CDR1 SGHTS, CDR2 YDEGEE. The CDR3 extends over 16 amino acids. Here the CDR3 reads CASSAPGRTIQETQYF. CDR3 nucleotides: TGTGCCAGCAGCGCACCGGGACGGACGATCCAAGAGACCCAGTACTTC.

The rearrangement joins TRBV5-1 to TRBJ1-6; D possibly corresponds to TRBD1 (5 bases). Trimming stripped 3 bases from V and 4 bases from J, with 14 bases between. Germline V gene data show CDR1 as SGHRS and CDR2 as YFSETQ. The CDR3 is 16 amino acids. The DNA of the CDR3 is TGCGCCAGCAGCTCTTCAGGGTTTAGTTATAATTCACCCCTCCACTTT. Residues: CASSSSGFSYNSPLHF.

This clone was detected a few times. This chain connects TRBV2 to TRBJ2-7, with D perhaps TRBD1 or TRBD2 (6 bases each). The ends were cut back, 5 bases at V and 0 bases at J, with 11 bases in the middle. There are 14 residues in the CDR3. Looked up from germline, CDR1 is SNHLY and CDR2 is FYNNEI. In DNA form, the CDR3 reads TGTGCCAGCAGTTTACAGGGACTCTCCTACGAGCAGTACTTC. Amino acid sequence: CASSLQGLSYEQYF.

The rearrangement joins TRBV5-5 to TRBJ2-7, with unresolved D. Germline V gene data show CDR1 as SGHKS and CDR2 as YYEKEE (reference sequence). CDR3 length equals 11 residues. V was pared by 2 bases and J by 7 bases, with 7 bases between. The DNA for the CDR3 is TGTGCCAGCAGCTTAATCGGGGAGCAGTACTTC. Amino acid sequence: CASSLIGEQYF.

This clone was recorded at least ten times. This clone may be a read error of a much larger clone one base away. The CDR3 sequence is CASSLGPSVGQLERLFF. The CDR3 nucleotides are TGTGCCAGCAGCTTAGGTCCATCCGTGGGACAGCTCGAAAGACTGTTTTTT. The chain employs TRBV11-2 and TRBJ1-4, with TRBD1 identical over 7 bases. The CDR3 totals 17 residues. The germline gives CDR1 SGHAT, CDR2 FQNNGV.

This clone turned up a few times. The gene calls are TRBV7-2 and TRBJ2-1; D is unclear. Trimming removed 3 bases at V and 8 bases at J, with 5 bases between. Germline V lookup: CDR1 SGHTA, CDR2 FQGNSA. CDR3 length equals 11 residues. CDR3 loop: CASSFLYEQFF. The CDR3 DNA is TGTGCCAGCAGCTTCCTGTATGAGCAGTTCTTC.

V is TRBV11-2 and J is TRBJ2-2, with D possibly matching TRBD1 (6 bases). V dropped 1 base and J dropped 4 bases, with 16 bases sitting between them. The V gene's germline CDR1 is SGHAT and CDR2 FQNNGV. This CDR3 contains 17 residues. The CDR3 nucleotides read TGTGCCAGCAGCTTAGGTATCGCAGGGGTCATCACCGGGGAGCTGTTTTTT. It yields the protein CASSLGIAGVITGELFF.

This chain uses TRBV6-2 or TRBV6-3 with TRBJ2-2; 9 bases agree with TRBD2. Germline lookup yields CDR1 MNHEY and CDR2 SVGEGT. CDR3 length equals 15 residues. The V and J ends lost 6 bases and 1 base, in that order; junction bases with no gene match: 3. The CDR3 here is CASRRLAENTGELFF. CDR3 in DNA: TGTGCCAGCAGGCGACTAGCGGAGAACACCGGGGAGCTGTTTTTT.

The J gene is TRBJ1-2, the V gene TRBV20-1; D gene ambiguous. CDR3 size: 16 residues. Between the trimmed V and J ends, which lost 1 base and 7 bases, there was a span of 22 bases. Germline lookup yields CDR1 DFQATT and CDR2 SNEGSKA (reference sequence). The DNA for the CDR3 is TGCAGTGCTAGAGGGGCTCGGAAAGTAGGTTTTAGTGGCTACACCTTC. Residues: CSARGARKVGFSGYTF.

This sequence joins TRBV7-2 and TRBJ2-7, with 9 bases lining up with TRBD2. The CDR3 is 15 amino acids. V was clipped by 1 base and J by 4 bases; unmatched bases: 5. Germline V gene lookup returns CDR1 SGHTA and CDR2 FQGNSA. In nucleotides, the CDR3 is TGTGCCAGCAGCTTAGTAGGACTAGCGCCTTACGAGCAGTACTTC. Translated: CASSLVGLAPYEQYF. Supplemented by reference TRBV7-2 and TRBJ2-7, the full variable domain reads GAGVSQSPSNKVTEKGKDVELRCDPISGHTALYWYRQSLGQGLEFLIYFQGNSAPDKSGLPSDRFSAERTGGSVSTLTIQRTQQEDSAVYLCASSLVGLAPYEQYFGPGTRLTVT.

With respect to this clone: This clone may be a read error of a much larger clone one base away. The CDR3 loop reads CASSLVPPGTSEKYNEQFF. CDR3 nucleotide sequence: TGTGCTAGCAGCTTAGTTCCTCCCGGGACTAGCGAGAAATACAATGAGCAGTTCTTC. V is TRBV11-2 and J is TRBJ2-1; 10 positions match TRBD2. Germline V gene data show CDR1 as SGHAT and CDR2 as FQNNGV. The CDR3 sequence is 19 residues long.

CDR3 sequence reads: CASSVGDRGRQGGYTF. CDR3 DNA sequence: TGTGCCAGCAGCGTAGGGGACAGGGGACGCCAGGGTGGCTACACCTTC. The V call is TRBV9, the J call TRBJ1-2; 10 bases are shared with TRBD1. V lost 0 bases, J lost 7 bases, and 9 bases stayed unmatched. Germline V gene data show CDR1 as SGDLS and CDR2 as YYNGEE. This CDR3 is 16 amino acids long.

Of note for this clone: Relative to the germline gene, one junction end is altered; a read error may explain this. The genes are TRBV5-1 and TRBJ2-4; D remains ambiguous. Germline V gives CDR1 SGHRS, CDR2 YFSETQ. The CDR3 has 16 residues. The CDR3 reads CASSFGIGWAKNTQYF. The CDR3 DNA reads TGCGCCAGCAGCTTTGGGATCGGGTGGGCCAAAAACACTCAGTACTTC.

Regarding this clone: Its ends do not fully match the called genes, so a read error is possible. The chain carries TRBV6-2 or TRBV6-3 and TRBJ2-1, with D unclear. Germline V gene sequence: CDR1 MNHEY, CDR2 SVGEGT. The CDR3 loop spans 15 amino acids. CDR3 in DNA: TGTGCTAGCAGTGCTCTGGATGTCTTTCTCAATGAGCGGTTCTTC. Translated, it gives CASSALDVFLNERFF.

V and J are TRBV2 and TRBJ1-1, with TRBD1 as a possible D gene (6 bases). The germline CDR1 and CDR2 sequences are SNHLY and FYNNEI. There are 13 residues in the CDR3. Trimming removed 8 bases from V and 4 bases from J, with 14 bases in between. The CDR3 loop reads CASEGTSSTEAFF. CDR3 in DNA: TGTGCCAGCGAAGGGACATCCTCCACTGAAGCTTTCTTT.

The chain joins TRBV4-1 to TRBJ2-1; 11 bases match TRBD2. Looked up from germline, CDR1 is MGHRA and CDR2 is YSYEKL. This CDR3 spans 15 amino acids. V was clipped by 4 bases and J by 3 bases; unmatched bases: 2. The CDR3 sequence: CASSLSGRDYNEQFF. In DNA, the CDR3 is TGCGCCAGCAGCCTTAGCGGGAGGGACTACAATGAGCAGTTCTTC.

This clone is labeled medium-sized (0.01 to 0.1%). This chain uses TRBV4-1 with TRBJ1-2; TRBD1 matches 7 bases. Trimming at V came to 4 bases and at J to 4 bases, leaving 6 bases not matched to a gene. The CDR3 runs 14 residues. The germline gives CDR1 MGHRA, CDR2 YSYEKL. The CDR3 DNA follows: TGCGCCAGCAGCCCCAGCAGGGACAGCTATGGCTACACCTTC. It is translated as CASSPSRDSYGYTF.

The DNA for the CDR3 is TGTGCCAGTGGGGGACTCTTCTATGGCTACACCTTC. Translated: CASGGLFYGYTF. The chain combines TRBV6-1 with TRBJ1-2; possibly TRBD1 for D (5 bases). CDR1 and CDR2 from the germline V gene are MNHNS and SASEGT. The CDR3 length is 12 residues. Trimming removed 9 bases from V and 4 bases from J, with 12 bases in between.

The rearrangement uses TRBV6-2 or TRBV6-3 and TRBJ2-7; D possibly corresponds to TRBD1 (5 bases). The CDR3 has 15 residues. V lost 0 bases and J 6 bases, leaving 15 bases between the germline ends. CDR1 is MNHEY, CDR2 SVGEGT, per germline. CDR3 protein: CASSYSFIDSLEQYF. The CDR3 nucleotides read TGTGCCAGCAGTTACTCTTTTATCGACAGCCTCGAGCAGTACTTC.

This chain joins TRBV20-1 and TRBJ1-2; tentatively, D is TRBD1 (5 bases). The V and J ends lost 0 bases and 5 bases respectively, with 13 bases between them. Germline loops: CDR1 DFQATT, CDR2 SNEGSKA (reference sequence). The CDR3 length is 14 residues. As DNA, the CDR3 is TGCAGTGCTAGAGATCGGGGGTCCGGGTATGGCTACACCTTC. Translating gives CSARDRGSGYGYTF.

This clone appeared a few times. The rearrangement uses TRBV24-1 and TRBJ2-7; 10 positions agree with TRBD1. Germline V lookup: CDR1 KGHDR, CDR2 SFDVKD. The CDR3 has 16 amino acids. V shed 4 bases, J shed 2 bases, and the junction held 7 bases outside the gene matches. The CDR3 nucleotides read TGTGCCACCAGTGACCAAACGGGACAGGGGACCTACGAGCAGTACTTC. The encoded protein is CATSDQTGQGTYEQYF.

The rearrangement joins TRBV20-1 to TRBJ2-1; D could derive from TRBD1 or TRBD2 (5 bases each). The V end was cut by 2 bases, the J end by 14 bases, with 16 bases between. Germline V gene lookup returns CDR1 DFQATT and CDR2 SNEGSKA (reference sequence). The CDR3 sequence is 12 residues long. The CDR3 coding sequence is TGCAGTGCTAGATCCCCGGGACGCGAGGAGTTCTTC. Its protein product is CSARSPGREEFF.

This clone was counted at least ten times. Without the conserved terminal phenylalanine or tryptophan, this CDR3 likely stems from a read error. V and J are TRBV4-2 and TRBJ2-5; either TRBD1 or TRBD2 may fit D (5 bases each). The V and J ends lost 5 bases and 1 base respectively, with 8 bases between them. CDR3 length: 13 residues. Per germline, CDR1 LGHNA and CDR2 YNFKEQ. CDR3 protein: CASSGTRQETQYS. The CDR3 DNA sequence: TGTGCCAGCAGCGGGACCCGCCAAGAGACCCAGTACTCC.